This paragraph reports one T cell receptor (beta chain). This sample is part of a study of blood T cell repertoires in COVID-19. On the study more broadly: Italy, Spain and the United States were the sources of the convalescent and acute COVID-19 samples. In each case, the material was cDNA or gDNA derived from T cells, B-cell-depleted T cells, or PBMCs.

Methods used by the authors: Estimation of nucleated cell counts was performed using reference gene primer amplification. Clones were sequenced by immunoSEQ multiplex PCR, and TCRdb holds only the in-frame ones, with some missing. V and J calls plus clone size are reproduced from that table; the DNA served to infer D and trimming. The repertoire holds roughly 290,000 clones, with around 91% as singletons. Germline V gene sequence: CDR1 SEHNR, CDR2 FQNEAQ (reference sequence). There are 19 residues in the CDR3. The V end was cut by 4 bases, the J end by 0 bases, with 21 bases between. Sequenced input: peripheral blood. The TCR originated in a woman in her fifties or sixties with acute or convalescent COVID-19. This chain connects TRBV7-9 to TRBJ1-4; a possible D gene is TRBD1 (5 bases). CDR3 nucleotides: TGTGCCAGCAGCTACCCAGGGATGTCCCTCGTTGCAACTAATGAAAAACTGTTTTTT. Translating gives CASSYPGMSLVATNEKLFF.